This TCR beta chain was captured in a study of blood T cell repertoires in COVID-19. Looking at the study overall: Sites across the United States, Italy and Spain contributed samples from acute and convalescent COVID-19. PBMCs, B-cell-depleted T cells, or T cells provided the cDNA or gDNA that made up the material.

Original analysis: Reference gene primer amplification in the assay estimated nucleated cell counts. TCRdb's copy holds only in-frame clones and misses some; the assay was immunoSEQ multiplex PCR. From that table come the V and J calls and clone size; the DNA was used to work out D and trimming. Of a few hundred thousand clones listed, 85% to 90% were seen once; the top ten hold 2% to 2.5%. CDR1 SEHNR and CDR2 FQNEAQ come from the germline V gene (reference sequence). CDR3 length equals 16 residues. The trim removed 5 bases at V and 7 bases at J, leaving 4 bases unmatched. The gene calls are TRBV7-9 and TRBJ2-2, with TRBD2 matching over 16 bases. This receptor was taken from a woman between 45 and 60 years old with acute or convalescent COVID-19. Input material: peripheral blood. The CDR3 DNA reads TGTGCCAGCAGCCCGGGACTAGCGGGGGGGAACGGGGAGCTGTTTTTT. This encodes CASSPGLAGGNGELFF.